The clone carrying this T cell receptor (beta chain) was observed a few times. The CDR3 has 13 residues. Trimming pared 0 bases from V and 11 bases from J, leaving 15 bases between. CDR1 and CDR2 (germline): SGHRS, YFSETQ. Regions amplified from RNA transcripts were the TCR beta CDR3 regions. HTBI primers drove first-round RT-PCR of the TCR CDR3. TCRdb reprocessed the multiplex PCR reads with MiXCR, giving one entry per CDR3 protein. This sample has approximately 480,000 distinct CDR3 sequences, with about 20% found just once. The sample comes from a study of T cells in Graves' hyperthyroidism and ophthalmopathy.

Sequenced sample: blood. The source is a man between 18 and 29 years old with Graves' hyperthyroidism. The rearrangement joins TRBV5-1 to TRBJ2-7; D perhaps matches TRBD2 (5 bases). CDR3: CASSLDEGPREYF. CDR3 bases: TGCGCCAGCAGCTTGGACGAGGGTCCCCGGGAGTACTTC.